This T cell receptor (beta chain) was identified during a study of blood T cell repertoires in COVID-19. As for the study in general: Some COVID-19 samples were acute and others convalescent; all came from the United States, Italy and Spain. T cells, B-cell-depleted T cells, or PBMCs provided the cDNA or gDNA that served as material.

Original processing notes: For nucleated cells, counts were estimated from reference gene primer amplification. Generated by immunoSEQ multiplex PCR, the TCRdb table keeps only in-frame clones and is missing some. V, J and clone size derive from that table, while D and trimming were established from the DNA sequence. Here the sample spans approximately 330,000 clones, around 85% being singletons. Trimming removed 5 bases from V and 7 bases from J; junction bases left unmatched: 11. This CDR3 has 15 residues. Germline-derived CDR1 and CDR2 are MNHEY and SVGAGI. This clone occurred once. The clonotype originates from a woman aged 35 to 49 with acute COVID-19. The rearrangement links TRBV6-5 to TRBJ1-2, with TRBD1 matching over 9 bases. Source material: PBMCs or T cells enriched from blood (not recorded which). The CDR3 reads CASSNGGQGESGYTF. The CDR3 coding sequence is TGTGCCAGCAGTAACGGGGGACAGGGTGAGAGTGGCTACACCTTC.